A selection of T cell receptor beta chains follows, all from one sample in a study of CD8 T cells in ankylosing spondylitis. TCRdb independently ran MiXCR on the 5' RACE reads; one entry per CDR3 protein. Of around 130,000 distinct CDR3 sequences listed, around 8.5% were seen once; the top ten hold approximately 3.4%. The sequenced material came from blood, either unsorted or a sorted T cell fraction (not recorded which). These receptor sequences come from a male donor with ankylosing spondylitis or in good health (not recorded which). Both conserved end residues are part of each CDR3.

v_gene	j_gene	len	CDR3aa
TRBV29-1	TRBJ2-3	12	CSVDEGRDTQYF
TRBV27	TRBJ2-3	14	CASSSGLAGASQYF
TRBV7-6	TRBJ2-3	14	CASSPTGSVDTQYF
TRBV5-1	TRBJ2-5	12	CASSLATETQYF
TRBV2	TRBJ2-1	12	CASSGEYNEQFF
TRBV19	TRBJ2-1	14	CASQPEVSYNEQFF
TRBV20-1	TRBJ2-1	14	CSGNRGIYPNEQFF
TRBV6-5	TRBJ2-4	15	CASSDSLDIPNIQYF
TRBV29-1	TRBJ2-1	14	CSVGVPGVYNEQFF
TRBV4-1	TRBJ1-2	14	CASSQVILSYGYTF
TRBV6-1	TRBJ2-3	15	CASSVLVVGTDTQYF
TRBV5-1	TRBJ1-2	13	CASSLTSNYGYTF
TRBV7-2	TRBJ1-5	15	CASSLKFGGNQPQHF
TRBV29-1	TRBJ2-6	14	CSSLGGPGANGLTF
TRBV7-9	TRBJ2-1	17	CASSLGTSGRVISEQFF
TRBV20-1	TRBJ2-1	14	CSASLREGINEQFF
TRBV10-3	TRBJ2-7	19	CAISEFGTDRLAGAYEQYF
TRBV29-1	TRBJ2-1	14	CSVARPPSYNEQFF
TRBV20-1	TRBJ2-7	12	CSASRGPYEQYF
TRBV15	TRBJ2-5	15	CATTFDSLGGETQYF
TRBV7-7	TRBJ2-2	15	CASSKGQGNTGELFF
TRBV18	TRBJ2-7	15	CASSPVTGGSSEQYF
TRBV7-2	TRBJ2-7	16	CASSTGTSGPTYEQYF
TRBV6-2/TRBV6-3	TRBJ2-1	13	CASSYSEVREQFF
TRBV18	TRBJ1-4	14	CASSRQGGKEKLFF
TRBV7-2	TRBJ2-7	13	CASSLEGSNEQYF
TRBV7-9	TRBJ1-2	14	CASSLALGAGGYTF
TRBV5-1	TRBJ1-1	12	CASSPGLPGAFF
TRBV5-1	TRBJ1-6	14	CASSLVWGNSPLHF
TRBV28	TRBJ1-4	14	CASSLSGEWEKLFF
TRBV7-2	TRBJ1-2	15	CASSFYGTDNYGYTF
TRBV20-1	TRBJ2-3	14	CSARFSGRTDTQYF
TRBV25-1	TRBJ2-1	13	CASSADRYNEQFF
TRBV20-1	TRBJ1-1	14	CSARFDRMNTEAFF
TRBV12-3/TRBV12-4	TRBJ2-5	17	CATSFVLSSGNQEIQYF
TRBV6-2/TRBV6-3	TRBJ2-1	14	CASSTGTGRYEQFF
TRBV7-2	TRBJ2-1	15	CASSNRRSSYNEQFF
TRBV5-1	TRBJ2-7	11	CASTNGYEQYF
TRBV5-5	TRBJ2-5	16	CASSFRTGGYPTPNYF
TRBV6-1	TRBJ2-7	15	CASSLNGQGVYEQYF